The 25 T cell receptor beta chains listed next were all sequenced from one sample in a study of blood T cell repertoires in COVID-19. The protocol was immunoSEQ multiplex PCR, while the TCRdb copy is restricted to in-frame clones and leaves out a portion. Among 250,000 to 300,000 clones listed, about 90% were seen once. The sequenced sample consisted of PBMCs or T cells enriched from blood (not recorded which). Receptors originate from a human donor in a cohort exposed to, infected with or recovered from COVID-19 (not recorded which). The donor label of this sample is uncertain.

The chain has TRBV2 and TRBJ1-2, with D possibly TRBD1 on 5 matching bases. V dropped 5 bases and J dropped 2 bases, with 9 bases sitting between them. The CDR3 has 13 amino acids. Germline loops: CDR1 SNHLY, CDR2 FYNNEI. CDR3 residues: CASSPGLNYGYTF. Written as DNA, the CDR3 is TGTGCCAGCAGTCCAGGGCTCAACTATGGCTACACCTTC.

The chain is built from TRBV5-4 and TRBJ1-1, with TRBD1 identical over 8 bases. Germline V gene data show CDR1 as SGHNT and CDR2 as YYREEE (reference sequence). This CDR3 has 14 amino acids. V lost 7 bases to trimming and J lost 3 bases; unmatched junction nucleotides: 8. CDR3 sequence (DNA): TGTGCCAGCTTCCGGACAGGGCGGGACACTGAAGCTTTCTTT. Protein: CASFRTGRDTEAFF.

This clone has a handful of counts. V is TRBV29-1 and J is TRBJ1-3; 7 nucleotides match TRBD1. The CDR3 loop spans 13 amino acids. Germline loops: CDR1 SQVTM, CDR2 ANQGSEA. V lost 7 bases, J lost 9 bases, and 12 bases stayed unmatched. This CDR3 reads CSAQGQRGGTIYF. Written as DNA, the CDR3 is TGCAGCGCACAGGGACAGCGAGGGGGCACCATATATTTT.

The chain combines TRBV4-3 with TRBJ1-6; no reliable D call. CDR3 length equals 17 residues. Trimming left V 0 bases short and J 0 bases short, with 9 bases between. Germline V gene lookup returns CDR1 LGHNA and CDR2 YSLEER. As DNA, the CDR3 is TGCGCCAGCAGCCAAGATTTTGGCCCCTCCTATAATTCACCCCTCCACTTT. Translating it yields CASSQDFGPSYNSPLHF.

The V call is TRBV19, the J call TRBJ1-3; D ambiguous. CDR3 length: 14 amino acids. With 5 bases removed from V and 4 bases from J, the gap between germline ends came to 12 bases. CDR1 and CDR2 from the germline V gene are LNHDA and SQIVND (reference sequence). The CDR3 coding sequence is TGTGCCAGTAGTCCCCTCCGTCTCGGAAACACCATATATTTT. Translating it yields CASSPLRLGNTIYF.

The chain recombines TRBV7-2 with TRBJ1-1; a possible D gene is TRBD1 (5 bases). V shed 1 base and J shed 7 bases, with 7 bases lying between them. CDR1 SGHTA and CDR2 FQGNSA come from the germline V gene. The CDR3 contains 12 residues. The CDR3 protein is CASSLDRHEAFF. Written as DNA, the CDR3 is TGTGCCAGCAGCTTAGACAGGCATGAAGCTTTCTTT. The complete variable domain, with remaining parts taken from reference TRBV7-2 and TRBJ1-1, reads GAGVSQSPSNKVTEKGKDVELRCDPISGHTALYWYRQSLGQGLEFLIYFQGNSAPDKSGLPSDRFSAERTGGSVSTLTIQRTQQEDSAVYLCASSLDRHEAFFGQGTRLTVV.

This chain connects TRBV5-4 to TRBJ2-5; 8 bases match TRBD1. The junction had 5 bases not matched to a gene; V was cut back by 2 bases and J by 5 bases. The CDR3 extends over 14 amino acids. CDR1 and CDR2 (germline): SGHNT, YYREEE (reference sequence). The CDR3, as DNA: TGTGCCAGCAGCTTCTCAGGGGGCGGGGAGACCCAGTACTTC. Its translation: CASSFSGGGETQYF.

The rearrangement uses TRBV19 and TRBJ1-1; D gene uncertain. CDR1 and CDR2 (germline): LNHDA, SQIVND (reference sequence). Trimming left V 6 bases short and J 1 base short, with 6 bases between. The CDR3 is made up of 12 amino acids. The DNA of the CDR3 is TGTGCCAGTAGGTACTCGAACACTGAAGCTTTCTTT. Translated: CASRYSNTEAFF.

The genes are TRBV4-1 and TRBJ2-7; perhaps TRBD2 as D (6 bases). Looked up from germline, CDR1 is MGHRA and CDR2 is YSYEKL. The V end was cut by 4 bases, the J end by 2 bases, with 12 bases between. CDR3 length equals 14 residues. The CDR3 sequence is CASSPGRETYEQYF. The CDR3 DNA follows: TGCGCCAGCAGCCCTGGACGGGAGACCTACGAGCAGTACTTC.

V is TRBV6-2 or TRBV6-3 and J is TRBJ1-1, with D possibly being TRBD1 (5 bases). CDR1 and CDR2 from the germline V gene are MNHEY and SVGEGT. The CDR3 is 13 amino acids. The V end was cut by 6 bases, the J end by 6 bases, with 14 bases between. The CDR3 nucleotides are TGTGCCAGCAGCTGGGGGGTCATCGCTGAAGCTTTCTTT. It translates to CASSWGVIAEAFF.

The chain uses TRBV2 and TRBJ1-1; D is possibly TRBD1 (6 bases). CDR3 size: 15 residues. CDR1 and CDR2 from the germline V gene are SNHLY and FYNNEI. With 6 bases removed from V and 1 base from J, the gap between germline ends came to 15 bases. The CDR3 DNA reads TGTGCCAGCAGGGAAAACCTACAGGGGAACACTGAAGCTTTCTTT. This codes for CASRENLQGNTEAFF.

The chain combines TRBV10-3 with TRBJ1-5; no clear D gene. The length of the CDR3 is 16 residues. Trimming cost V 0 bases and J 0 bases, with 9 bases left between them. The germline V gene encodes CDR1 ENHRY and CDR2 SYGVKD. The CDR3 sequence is CAISESAPDSNQPQHF. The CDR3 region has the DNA TGTGCCATCAGTGAGTCGGCACCTGATAGCAATCAGCCCCAGCATTTT.

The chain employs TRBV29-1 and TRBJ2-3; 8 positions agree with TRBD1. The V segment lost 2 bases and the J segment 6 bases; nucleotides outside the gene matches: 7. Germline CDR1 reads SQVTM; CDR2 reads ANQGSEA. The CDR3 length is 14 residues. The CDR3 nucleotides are TGCAGCGTTGAAAGGAAAGGGGACAGGGATACGCAGTATTTT. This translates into CSVERKGDRDTQYF.

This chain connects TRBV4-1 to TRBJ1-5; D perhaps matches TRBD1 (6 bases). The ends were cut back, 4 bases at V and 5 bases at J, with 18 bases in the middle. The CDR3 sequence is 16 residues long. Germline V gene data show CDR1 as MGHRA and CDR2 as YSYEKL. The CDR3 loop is CASSPSPFRTDQPQHF. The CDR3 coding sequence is TGCGCCAGCAGCCCGTCCCCGTTCCGGACAGATCAGCCCCAGCATTTT.

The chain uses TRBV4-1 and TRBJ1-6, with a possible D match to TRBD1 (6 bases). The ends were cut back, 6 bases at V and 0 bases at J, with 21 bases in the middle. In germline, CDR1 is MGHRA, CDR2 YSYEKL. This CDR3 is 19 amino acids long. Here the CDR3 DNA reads TGCGCCAGCAGACCCCGGGACAATGATGACAGCTCCTATAATTCACCCCTCCACTTT. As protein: CASRPRDNDDSSYNSPLHF.

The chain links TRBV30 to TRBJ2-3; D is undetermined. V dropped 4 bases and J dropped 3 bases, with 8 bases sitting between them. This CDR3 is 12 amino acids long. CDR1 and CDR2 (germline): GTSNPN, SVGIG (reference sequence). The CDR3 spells CAWMSLTDTQYF. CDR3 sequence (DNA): TGTGCCTGGATGAGCCTAACAGATACGCAGTATTTT.

In DNA form, the CDR3 reads TGTGCCAGCAATATGGGACAGGGCAATAATTCACCCCTCCACTTT. It translates to CASNMGQGNNSPLHF. The chain is built from TRBV2 and TRBJ1-6, with 9 bases identical to TRBD1. The CDR3 extends over 15 amino acids. Germline CDR1 and CDR2: SNHLY and FYNNEI. The trim removed 7 bases at V and 5 bases at J, leaving 6 bases unmatched.

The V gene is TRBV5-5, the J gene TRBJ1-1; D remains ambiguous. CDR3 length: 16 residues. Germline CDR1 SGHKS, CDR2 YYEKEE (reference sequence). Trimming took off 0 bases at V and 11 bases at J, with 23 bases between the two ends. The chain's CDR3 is CASSLESPGGGLWAFF. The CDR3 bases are TGTGCCAGCAGCTTGGAATCCCCCGGCGGCGGTTTGTGGGCTTTCTTT.

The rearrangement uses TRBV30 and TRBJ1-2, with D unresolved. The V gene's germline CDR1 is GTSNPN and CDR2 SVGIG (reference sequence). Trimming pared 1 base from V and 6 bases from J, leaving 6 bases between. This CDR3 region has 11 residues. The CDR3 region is CAWSDIDGYTF. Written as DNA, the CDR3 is TGTGCCTGGAGTGACATCGATGGCTACACCTTC.

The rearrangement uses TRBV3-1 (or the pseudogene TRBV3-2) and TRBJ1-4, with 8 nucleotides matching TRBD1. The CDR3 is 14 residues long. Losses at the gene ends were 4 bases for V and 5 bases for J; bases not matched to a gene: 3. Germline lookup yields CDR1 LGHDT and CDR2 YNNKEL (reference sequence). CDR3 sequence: CASSRRQGNEKLFF. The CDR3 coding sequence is TGTGCCAGCAGCCGTAGACAGGGGAATGAAAAACTGTTTTTT.

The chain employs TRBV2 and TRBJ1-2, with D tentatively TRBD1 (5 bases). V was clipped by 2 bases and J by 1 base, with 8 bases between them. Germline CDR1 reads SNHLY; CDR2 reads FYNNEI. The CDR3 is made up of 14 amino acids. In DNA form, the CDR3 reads TGTGCCAGCAGTGAAAGGCAGGGTAACTATGGCTACACCTTC. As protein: CASSERQGNYGYTF.

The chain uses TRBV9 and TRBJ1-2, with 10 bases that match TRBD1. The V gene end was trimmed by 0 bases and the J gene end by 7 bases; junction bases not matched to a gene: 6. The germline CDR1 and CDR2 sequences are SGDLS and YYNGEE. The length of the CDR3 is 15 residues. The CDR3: CASSVGSGQGPGYTF. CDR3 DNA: TGTGCCAGCAGCGTAGGTTCGGGACAGGGGCCTGGCTACACCTTC.

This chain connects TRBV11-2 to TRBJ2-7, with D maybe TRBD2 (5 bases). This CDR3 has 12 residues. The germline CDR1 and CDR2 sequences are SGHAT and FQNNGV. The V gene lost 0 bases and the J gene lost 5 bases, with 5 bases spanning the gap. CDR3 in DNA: TGTGCCAGCAGCTTAGACGGGGACGAGCAGTACTTC. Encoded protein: CASSLDGDEQYF.

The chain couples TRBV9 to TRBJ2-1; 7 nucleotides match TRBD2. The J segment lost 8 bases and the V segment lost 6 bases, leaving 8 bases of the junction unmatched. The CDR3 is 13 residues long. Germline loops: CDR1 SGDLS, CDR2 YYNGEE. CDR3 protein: CASTDASGDEQFF. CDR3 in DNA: TGTGCCAGCACGGATGCCAGCGGGGATGAGCAGTTCTTC.

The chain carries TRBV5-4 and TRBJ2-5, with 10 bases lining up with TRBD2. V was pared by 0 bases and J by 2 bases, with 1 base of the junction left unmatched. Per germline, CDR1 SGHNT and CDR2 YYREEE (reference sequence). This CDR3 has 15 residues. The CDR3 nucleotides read TGTGCCAGCAGCTTGGTAGCGGGGGGACAAGAGACCCAGTACTTC. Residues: CASSLVAGGQETQYF.